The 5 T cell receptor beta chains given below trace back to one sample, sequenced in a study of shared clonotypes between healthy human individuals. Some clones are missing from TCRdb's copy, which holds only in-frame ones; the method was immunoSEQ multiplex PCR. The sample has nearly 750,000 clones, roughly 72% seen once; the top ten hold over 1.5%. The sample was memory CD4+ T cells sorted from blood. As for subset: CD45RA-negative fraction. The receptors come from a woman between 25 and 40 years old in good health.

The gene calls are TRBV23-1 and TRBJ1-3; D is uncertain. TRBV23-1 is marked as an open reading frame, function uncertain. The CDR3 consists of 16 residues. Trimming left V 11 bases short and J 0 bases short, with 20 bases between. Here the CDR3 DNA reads TGCGCCGACAAAACTAAGACAAGCAGCTCTGGAAACACCATATATTTT. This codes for CADKTKTSSSGNTIYF.

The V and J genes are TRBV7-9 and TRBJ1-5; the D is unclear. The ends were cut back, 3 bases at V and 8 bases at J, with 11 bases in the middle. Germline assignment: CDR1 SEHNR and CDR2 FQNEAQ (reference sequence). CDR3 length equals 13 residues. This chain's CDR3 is CASSFRGSEPQHF. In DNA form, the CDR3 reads TGTGCCAGCAGCTTCCGAGGGTCGGAGCCCCAGCATTTT.

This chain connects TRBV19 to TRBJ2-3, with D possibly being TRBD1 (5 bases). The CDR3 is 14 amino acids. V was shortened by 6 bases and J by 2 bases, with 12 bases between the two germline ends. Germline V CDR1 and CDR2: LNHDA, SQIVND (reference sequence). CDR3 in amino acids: CASRIREPTDTQYF. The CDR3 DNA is TGTGCCAGTAGGATCAGGGAACCCACAGATACGCAGTATTTT.

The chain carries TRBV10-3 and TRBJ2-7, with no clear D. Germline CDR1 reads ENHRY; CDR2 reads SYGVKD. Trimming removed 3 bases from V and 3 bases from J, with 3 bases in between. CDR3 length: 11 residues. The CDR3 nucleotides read TGTGCCATCAGTGACTACTACGAGCAGTACTTC. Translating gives CAISDYYEQYF.

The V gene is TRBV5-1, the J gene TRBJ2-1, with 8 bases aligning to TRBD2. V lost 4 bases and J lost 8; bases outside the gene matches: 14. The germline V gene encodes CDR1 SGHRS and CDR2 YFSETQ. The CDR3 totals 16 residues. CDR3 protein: CASSTGGPKGSDEQFF. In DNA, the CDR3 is TGCGCCAGCAGCACGGGAGGGCCAAAGGGGTCGGATGAGCAGTTCTTC.